The clone carrying this T cell receptor beta chain was seen a handful of times. Its antigen is currently unknown. This sample stems from a study of beta chain features in type 1 diabetes. Background on the study: Patients did not differ from healthy donors in age, gender or cell yield.

Expressed TCRB transcripts were sequenced after all isolated RNA was converted to cDNA. Repertoires were generated with immunoSEQ multiplex PCR, while TCRdb's copy carries only in-frame clones and drops some. The table includes almost 350,000 clones, about a tenth detected once. Notes on the study in general: Researchers report that Type 1 diabetes patients had moderately but significantly shorter TCRB CDR3s across all four CD4+ subsets. cDNA-based sequencing might over-represent cells highly expressing TCR. In these data, an HLA type influence on TCRB rearrangement remained unresolved.

In germline, CDR1 is LGHNA, CDR2 YSLEER. The CDR3 length is 14 residues. V lost 0 bases and J 11 bases, leaving 15 bases between the germline ends. The V call is TRBV4-3, the J call TRBJ2-3; tentatively, D is TRBD1 (5 bases). This receptor was taken from a man aged 25-45 years with type 1 diabetes. Sequencing was performed on central memory CD4+ T cells from blood. CDR3 residues: CASSQDGPEGEQYF. CDR3 DNA sequence: TGCGCCAGCAGCCAAGATGGGCCCGAAGGGGAGCAGTATTTT.